These 16 T cell receptor beta chains originate from one sample sequenced in a study of blood T cell repertoires in COVID-19 (dated by TCRdb to 2020 to 2022). The method was the immunoSEQ multiplex PCR assay. Drawn from immuneACCESS, this table holds only the in-frame rearrangements with V and J called that TCRdb kept. Clones are partly lost; checked studies trace under half to an unresolved V gene and leave the rest unexplained. This sample comprises 140,000 to 150,000 clones, approximately 80% of them detected only once. Roughly a tenth of the sample is held by the ten biggest clonotypes. The source material was peripheral blood. The receptors here all came from a man aged 55 to 70 with active or convalescent COVID-19.

This chain links TRBV19 with TRBJ1-5; unclear D gene. Germline lookup yields CDR1 LNHDA and CDR2 SQIVND (reference sequence). The CDR3 loop spans 13 amino acids. Trimming took 1 base from V and 7 from J, leaving 8 bases between them. This CDR3 reads CASSIVGSQPQHF. CDR3 nucleotides: TGTGCCAGTAGTATAGTAGGGAGCCAGCCCCAGCATTTT. The full variable domain, with the rest looked up from reference TRBV19 and TRBJ1-5, is DGGITQSPKYLFRKEGQNVTLSCEQNLNHDAMYWYRQDPGQGLRLIYYSQIVNDFQKGDIAEGYSVSREKKESFPLTVTSAQKNPTAFYLCASSIVGSQPQHFGDGTRLSIL.

The V call is TRBV5-1, the J call TRBJ2-5; TRBD1 agrees at 7 bases. Germline V CDR1 and CDR2: SGHRS, YFSETQ. The CDR3 extends over 15 amino acids. J gave up 2 bases and V 3 bases, and 7 bases lay outside the gene matches. CDR3 residues: CASSWRGTAQETQYF. CDR3 DNA sequence: TGCGCCAGCAGCTGGAGAGGGACAGCTCAAGAGACCCAGTACTTC.

DNA of the CDR3: TGTGCCAGCAGCCCAAGCGGGATCTCGGCGCGGACCCAGTACTTC. Its protein product is CASSPSGISARTQYF. V usage is TRBV11-3 and J usage is TRBJ2-5; 7 nucleotides align to TRBD2. Germline CDR1 reads SGHNT; CDR2 reads YENEEA. With 5 bases clipped from V and 7 bases from J, the junction kept 13 bases outside the gene matches. The CDR3 consists of 15 residues.

The rearrangement joins TRBV29-1 to TRBJ1-2; 8 positions agree with TRBD1. The CDR3 spans 14 residues. Trimming at V came to 3 bases and at J to 4 bases, leaving 7 bases not matched to a gene. Germline lookup yields CDR1 SQVTM and CDR2 ANQGSEA. The CDR3 bases are TGCAGCGTTGAGACAGGGGTCCTGGGCTATGGCTACACCTTC. Residues: CSVETGVLGYGYTF.

This CDR3 reads CASSANYGYTF. Written as DNA, the CDR3 is TGTGCCAGCAGCGCGAACTATGGCTACACCTTC. The J gene is TRBJ1-2, the V gene TRBV9; D not certain. Germline CDR1 SGDLS, CDR2 YYNGEE. This CDR3 is 11 amino acids long. Deletions cut 3 bases from V and 2 bases from J, with 2 bases between.

The chain has TRBV4-3 and TRBJ2-1, with 9 nucleotides matching TRBD2. The germline V gene has CDR1 LGHNA and CDR2 YSLEER. The CDR3 loop spans 18 amino acids. The junction had 14 bases not matched to a gene; V was cut back by 0 bases and J by 8 bases. CDR3 in amino acids: CASSQEDPTSGFMDEQFF. The CDR3 bases are TGCGCCAGCAGCCAAGAGGACCCGACTAGCGGCTTTATGGATGAGCAGTTCTTC.

The CDR3 DNA is TGCGCCAGCAGCTTGCAGGGGACGAACACCGGGGAGCTGTTTTTT. Translating gives CASSLQGTNTGELFF. V and J are TRBV5-1 and TRBJ2-2; D is possibly TRBD1 (6 bases). The CDR3 is made up of 15 amino acids. CDR1 is SGHRS and CDR2 is YFSETQ in the germline V gene. The germline V and J ends were trimmed by 1 base and 0 bases, with 7 bases remaining between them.

J is TRBJ2-5 and V is TRBV24-1; 10 nucleotides line up with TRBD1. V lost 4 bases, J lost 2 bases, and 9 bases stayed unmatched. CDR1 is KGHDR, CDR2 SFDVKD, per germline. The CDR3 has 17 residues. The CDR3 DNA reads as TGTGCCACCAGTGAACCACCGGGACAGGGGAATCAAGAGACCCAGTACTTC. Translating gives CATSEPPGQGNQETQYF.

The rearrangement uses TRBV6-5 and TRBJ1-2; D possibly corresponds to TRBD1 (6 bases). The CDR3 is 12 residues long. Germline V gives CDR1 MNHEY, CDR2 SVGAGI. V dropped 5 bases and J dropped 5 bases, with 9 bases sitting between them. The CDR3 DNA reads TGTGCCAGCAGTCCGACAGGTTATGGCTACACCTTC. It is translated as CASSPTGYGYTF.

CDR3 protein: CASSSSPNTEAFF. CDR3 bases: TGTGCCAGCAGTAGCAGCCCGAACACTGAAGCTTTCTTT. The rearrangement uses TRBV7-6 and TRBJ1-1; D not certain. Germline values: CDR1 SGHVS, CDR2 FNYEAQ. Trimming cost V 6 bases and J 1 base, with 9 bases left between them. This CDR3 has 13 amino acids.

The chain couples TRBV10-2 to TRBJ2-7; 13 positions match TRBD2. V lost 5 bases, J lost 2 bases, and 12 bases stayed unmatched. In germline, CDR1 is WSHSY, CDR2 SAAADI. The CDR3 is 18 amino acids. CDR3 in amino acids: CASSPRGLAGADPYEQYV. The CDR3 DNA sequence: TGCGCCAGCAGTCCCCGTGGACTAGCGGGGGCAGACCCCTACGAGCAGTACGTC.

The rearrangement joins TRBV5-1 to TRBJ1-1, with D perhaps TRBD1 (5 bases). The CDR3 has 17 residues. Between the trimmed V and J ends, which lost 1 base and 1 base, there was a span of 17 bases. Germline V lookup: CDR1 SGHRS, CDR2 YFSETQ. The CDR3: CASSLSWGVLPNTEAFF. The CDR3 bases are TGCGCCAGCAGCTTGTCCTGGGGGGTCCTACCGAACACTGAAGCTTTCTTT. Complete variable domain (other parts from reference TRBV5-1 and TRBJ1-1): KAGVTQTPRYLIKTRGQQVTLSCSPISGHRSVSWYQQTPGQGLQFLFEYFSETQRNKGNFPGRFSGRQFSNSRSEMNVSTLELGDSALYLCASSLSWGVLPNTEAFFGQGTRLTVV.

The chain joins TRBV7-2 to TRBJ1-1; 7 bases fit TRBD1. Germline assignment: CDR1 SGHTA and CDR2 FQGNSA. Trimming cost V 5 bases and J 6 bases; bases outside gene matches: 9. The CDR3 contains 14 residues. The CDR3 spells CASSRNRGFAEAFF. In DNA form, the CDR3 reads TGTGCCAGCAGCAGAAACAGGGGATTTGCTGAAGCTTTCTTT.

This rearrangement joins TRBV27 to TRBJ1-6; D unresolved. The CDR3 is 14 residues long. Trimming pared 3 bases from V and 7 bases from J, leaving 10 bases between. The germline CDR1 and CDR2 sequences are MNHEY and SMNVEV (reference sequence). The CDR3 region is CASSLVAPNSPLHF. The CDR3, as DNA: TGTGCCAGCAGTTTGGTAGCTCCCAATTCACCCCTCCACTTT.

V usage is TRBV5-1 and J usage is TRBJ1-6; 9 bases agree with TRBD1. Losses at the gene ends were 4 bases for V and 6 bases for J; bases not matched to a gene: 2. The germline CDR1 and CDR2 sequences are SGHRS and YFSETQ. CDR3 length: 14 residues. CDR3 DNA sequence: TGCGCCAGCAGCCTGGGACAGGGTAATTCACCCCTCCACTTT. This codes for CASSLGQGNSPLHF.

The V gene is TRBV27, the J gene TRBJ1-2; 8 bases agree with TRBD1. Trimming took 3 bases from V and 3 from J; bases not matched to a gene: 3. CDR3 size: 14 residues. Germline values: CDR1 MNHEY, CDR2 SMNVEV (reference sequence). CDR3 sequence (DNA): TGTGCCAGCAGTTTCCGGACAGGGTACTATGGCTACACCTTC. This codes for CASSFRTGYYGYTF.